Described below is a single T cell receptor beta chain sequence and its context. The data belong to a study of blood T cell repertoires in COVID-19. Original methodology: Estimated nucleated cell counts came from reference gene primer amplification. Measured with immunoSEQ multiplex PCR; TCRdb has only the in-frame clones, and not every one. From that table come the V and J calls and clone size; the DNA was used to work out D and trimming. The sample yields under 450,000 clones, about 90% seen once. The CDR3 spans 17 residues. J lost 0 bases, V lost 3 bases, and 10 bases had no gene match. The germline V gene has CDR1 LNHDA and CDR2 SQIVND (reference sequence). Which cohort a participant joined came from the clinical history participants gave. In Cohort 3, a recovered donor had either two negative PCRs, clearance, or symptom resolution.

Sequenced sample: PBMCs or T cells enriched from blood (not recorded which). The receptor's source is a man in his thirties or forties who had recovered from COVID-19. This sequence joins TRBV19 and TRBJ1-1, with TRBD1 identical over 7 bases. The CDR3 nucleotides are TGTGCCAGTAGTATCCGGACAGGAAATACTTTGAACACTGAAGCTTTCTTT. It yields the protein CASSIRTGNTLNTEAFF. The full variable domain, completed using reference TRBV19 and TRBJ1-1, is DGGITQSPKYLFRKEGQNVTLSCEQNLNHDAMYWYRQDPGQGLRLIYYSQIVNDFQKGDIAEGYSVSREKKESFPLTVTSAQKNPTAFYLCASSIRTGNTLNTEAFFGQGTRLTVV.